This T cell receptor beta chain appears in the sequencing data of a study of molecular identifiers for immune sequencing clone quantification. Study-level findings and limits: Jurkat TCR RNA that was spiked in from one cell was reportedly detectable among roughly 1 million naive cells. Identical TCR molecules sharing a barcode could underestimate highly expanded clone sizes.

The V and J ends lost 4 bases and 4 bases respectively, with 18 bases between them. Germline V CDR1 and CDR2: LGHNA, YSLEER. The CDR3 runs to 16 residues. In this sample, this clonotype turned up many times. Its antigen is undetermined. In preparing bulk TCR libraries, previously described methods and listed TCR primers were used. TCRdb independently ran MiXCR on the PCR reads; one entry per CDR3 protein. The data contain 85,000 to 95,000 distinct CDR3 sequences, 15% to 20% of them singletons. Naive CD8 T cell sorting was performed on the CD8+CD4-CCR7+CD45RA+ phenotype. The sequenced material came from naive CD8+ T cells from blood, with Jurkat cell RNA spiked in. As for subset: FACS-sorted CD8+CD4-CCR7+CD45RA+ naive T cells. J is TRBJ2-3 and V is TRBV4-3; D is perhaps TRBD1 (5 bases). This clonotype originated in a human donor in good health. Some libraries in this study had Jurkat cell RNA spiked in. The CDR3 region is CASSPNAQGLADTQYF. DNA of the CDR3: TGCGCCAGCAGCCCAAACGCTCAGGGCTTGGCAGATACGCAGTATTTT.